The 30 T cell receptor beta chains below come from one sample, sequenced in a study of beta chain features in type 1 diabetes. Study-wide results and caveats: For Type 1 diabetes patients, all four CD4+ subsets carried TCRB CDR3s that were moderately but significantly shorter.

Their target antigens are unknown. As every portion of the isolated RNA was reverse transcribed, the sequencing read expressed TCRB transcripts. Libraries were prepared by immunoSEQ multiplex PCR; TCRdb keeps only in-frame clonotypes and omits some of them. Of 640,000 or so clones listed, roughly 13% are singletons. The sample comprised naive CD4+ T cells from blood. The receptors come from a young man with type 1 diabetes.

This clone was detected only a few times. The V and J genes are TRBV7-9 and TRBJ1-2; the match to TRBD1 covers 9 bases. CDR1 is SEHNR, CDR2 FQNEAQ, per germline (reference sequence). The CDR3 has 16 amino acids. J lost 4 bases, V lost 1 base, and 7 bases had no gene match. The CDR3 DNA is TGTGCCAGCAGCTTAGAAAGGGACAGGGACACCTATGGCTACACCTTC. Protein sequence: CASSLERDRDTYGYTF.

The gene calls are TRBV2 and TRBJ2-5; perhaps D is TRBD1 or TRBD2 (5 bases each). Germline-derived CDR1 and CDR2 are SNHLY and FYNNEI. The CDR3 spans 14 residues. With 6 bases removed from V and 2 bases from J, the gap between germline ends came to 13 bases. The CDR3 DNA reads as TGTGCCAGCAGGGTTTCCGAGGGGCAAGAGACCCAGTACTTC. It specifies CASRVSEGQETQYF.

The chain uses TRBV19 and TRBJ2-3, with TRBD2 matching over 10 bases. Germline CDR1 and CDR2: LNHDA and SQIVND (reference sequence). There are 16 residues in the CDR3. J was trimmed by 4 bases and V by 4 bases; bases with no gene match: 8. The CDR3 sequence: CASSKLAGGPADTQYF. Here the CDR3 DNA reads TGTGCCAGTAGTAAGTTAGCGGGGGGCCCCGCAGATACGCAGTATTTT.

CDR3: CASSKREGITNTEAFF. The CDR3 DNA is TGTGCCAGCAGCAAAAGGGAGGGTATTACGAACACTGAAGCTTTCTTT. The chain joins TRBV21-1 to TRBJ1-1. TRBV21-1 is a documented pseudogene. This CDR3 spans 16 amino acids.

This clone was counted a few times. V gene TRBV30 combines with J gene TRBJ1-1; no clear D gene. The V gene's germline CDR1 is GTSNPN and CDR2 SVGIG (reference sequence). The V gene lost 0 bases and the J gene lost 3 bases, with 8 bases spanning the gap. The CDR3 has 13 residues. CDR3 nucleotides: TGTGCCTGGAGTGTAAACAGAGACACTGAAGCTTTCTTT. It yields the protein CAWSVNRDTEAFF.

The chain recombines TRBV15 with TRBJ2-7, with TRBD1 matching over 8 bases. The V and J ends lost 1 base and 3 bases, in that order; junction bases with no gene match: 2. Germline V CDR1 and CDR2: LNHNV, YYDKDF (reference sequence). There are 14 residues in the CDR3. The CDR3 protein is CATSRGDRRYEQYF. The CDR3 DNA reads TGTGCCACCAGCAGAGGGGACAGGCGCTACGAGCAGTACTTC.

This clone showed up just a few times. V gene TRBV25-1 combines with J gene TRBJ1-1; the match to TRBD1 covers 7 bases. The CDR3 contains 13 residues. J was trimmed by 5 bases and V by 5 bases; bases with no gene match: 5. Germline CDR1 MGHDK, CDR2 SYGVNS. For the CDR3, the DNA is TGTGCCAGCAGTCCGGCAGGGGGAACTGAAGCTTTCTTT. This gives the protein CASSPAGGTEAFF.

This clone was found a few times. This chain uses TRBV7-9 with TRBJ1-3; D is unresolved. The CDR3 loop spans 13 amino acids. In germline, CDR1 is SEHNR, CDR2 FQNEAQ (reference sequence). Trimming removed 8 bases from V and 0 bases from J, with 8 bases in between. CDR3 residues: CASPPNSGNTIYF. The CDR3 nucleotides are TGTGCCAGCCCTCCGAACTCTGGAAACACCATATATTTT.

This CDR3 is CAWSVSSGGQETQYF. The CDR3 bases are TGTGCCTGGAGTGTATCTAGCGGGGGCCAAGAGACCCAGTACTTC. V is TRBV30 and J is TRBJ2-5; 10 nucleotides line up with TRBD2. Trimming at V came to 0 bases and at J to 1 base, leaving 2 bases not matched to a gene. Germline CDR1 is GTSNPN and CDR2 is SVGIG (reference sequence). The CDR3 extends over 15 amino acids.

The chain joins TRBV9 to TRBJ2-3; possible D gene TRBD1, 5 bases. V was shortened by 4 bases and J by 4 bases, with 13 bases between the two germline ends. Per germline, CDR1 SGDLS and CDR2 YYNGEE. CDR3 length equals 14 residues. CDR3 bases: TGTGCCAGCAGCAAAGGACATGATCCAGATACGCAGTATTTT. The encoded protein is CASSKGHDPDTQYF.

The V and J genes are TRBV27 and TRBJ2-7; a possible D gene is TRBD1 (7 bases). Trimming stripped 6 bases from V and 6 bases from J, with 12 bases between. In germline, CDR1 is MNHEY, CDR2 SMNVEV (reference sequence). The CDR3 sequence is 12 residues long. This CDR3 reads CASSRRGREQYF. The CDR3 coding sequence is TGTGCCAGCAGCCGGAGGGGGCGCGAGCAGTACTTC.

This clone appeared a few times. The CDR3 region is CASSSGAGGTEAFF. The DNA of the CDR3 is TGCGCCAGCAGCTCCGGCGCAGGGGGCACTGAAGCTTTCTTT. The chain combines TRBV5-1 with TRBJ1-1; 7 positions agree with TRBD1. Germline trimming cut 3 bases from V and 4 bases from J; bases unmatched to any gene: 6. The germline V gene encodes CDR1 SGHRS and CDR2 YFSETQ. This CDR3 is built from 14 residues.

Worth noting for this clone: Other nucleotide sequences in the sample specify the same CDR3. The genes are TRBV5-1 and TRBJ2-2; 8 bases line up with TRBD1. With 5 bases clipped from V and 3 bases from J, the junction kept 0 bases outside the gene matches. The CDR3 has 13 amino acids. The germline CDR1 and CDR2 sequences are SGHRS and YFSETQ. CDR3 protein: CASRDRDTGELFF. The CDR3 region has the DNA TGCGCCAGCAGGGACAGGGACACCGGGGAGCTGTTTTTT.

This clone was observed a few times. J is TRBJ1-2 and V is TRBV4-1; D gene unclear. V was cut by 4 bases and J by 8 bases, with 17 bases left in between. The germline CDR1 and CDR2 sequences are MGHRA and YSYEKL. CDR3 length: 14 residues. The CDR3 DNA sequence: TGCGCCAGCAGCCCATACGATGAGGGTCGGGGCTACACCTTC. Protein product: CASSPYDEGRGYTF.

This clone occurred a few times. CDR3 bases: TGCAGCGTTCGGGGACGGATGACCTACGAGCAGTACTTC. It encodes CSVRGRMTYEQYF. The chain carries TRBV29-1 and TRBJ2-5; either TRBD1 or TRBD2 may fit D (5 bases each). The DNA end is a closer match to TRBJ2-7, so the J assignment may be wrong. The CDR3 consists of 13 residues. Germline CDR1 and CDR2: SQVTM and ANQGSEA.

This clone was detected a few times. The V gene is TRBV5-1, the J gene TRBJ2-1; D call uncertain. CDR1 is SGHRS, CDR2 YFSETQ, per germline. The CDR3 is 12 amino acids. V was trimmed by 0 bases and J by 6 bases, leaving 4 bases between them. DNA of the CDR3: TGCGCCAGCAGCTTGGACAGCAATGAGCAGTTCTTC. Translation gives CASSLDSNEQFF.

This clone has more than one count but fewer than ten. DNA for the CDR3: TGTGCCAGCAGCCTAGGGGCAGATAACACCGGGGAGCTGTTTTTT. Its protein is CASSLGADNTGELFF. The V call is TRBV7-6, the J call TRBJ2-2, with TRBD1 as a possible D gene (5 bases). Trimming stripped 5 bases from V and 2 bases from J, with 12 bases between. CDR1 is SGHVS and CDR2 is FNYEAQ in the germline V gene. The CDR3 sequence is 15 residues long. Full variable domain (outside the CDR3, taken from reference TRBV7-6 and TRBJ2-2): GAGVSQSPRYKVTKRGQDVALRCDPISGHVSLYWYRQALGQGPEFLTYFNYEAQQDKSGLPNDRFSAERPEGSISTLTIQRTEQRDSAMYRCASSLGADNTGELFFGEGSRLTVL.

This clone was seen more than once but under ten times. The rearrangement links TRBV30 to TRBJ2-3; the match to TRBD1 covers 9 bases. The junction had 10 bases not matched to a gene; V was cut back by 2 bases and J by 4 bases. The CDR3 is made up of 16 amino acids. The germline gives CDR1 GTSNPN, CDR2 SVGIG (reference sequence). The CDR3 DNA sequence: TGTGCCTGGAGTAGCGGGGACAGGGTTTTCCCAGATACGCAGTATTTT. It specifies CAWSSGDRVFPDTQYF.

The V call is TRBV5-6, the J call TRBJ2-7, with a possible D match to TRBD2 (6 bases). The CDR3 runs to 13 residues. The germline V and J ends were trimmed by 1 base and 11 bases, with 16 bases remaining between them. Per germline, CDR1 SGHDT and CDR2 YYEEEE. The CDR3 here is CASSLTPGSVKYF. CDR3 coding DNA: TGTGCCAGCAGCTTGACCCCCGGGAGCGTTAAGTACTTC.

This clone occurred a few times. The V call is TRBV7-9, the J call TRBJ2-1; tentatively, D is TRBD2 (6 bases). This CDR3 is 13 amino acids long. V was trimmed by 5 bases and J by 10 bases, leaving 15 bases between them. The V gene's germline CDR1 is SEHNR and CDR2 FQNEAQ (reference sequence). The CDR3 protein is CASSPIGGEEQFF. In DNA form, the CDR3 reads TGTGCCAGCAGCCCCATCGGAGGGGAAGAGCAGTTCTTC.

This clone has only a few counts. The genes are TRBV9 and TRBJ2-5; a weak D match, TRBD1 (5 bases). The CDR3 consists of 16 residues. The V and J ends lost 0 bases and 2 bases respectively, with 14 bases between them. Germline V gene sequence: CDR1 SGDLS, CDR2 YYNGEE. CDR3 amino acids: CASSVEQGILQETQYF. DNA for the CDR3: TGTGCCAGCAGCGTAGAGCAGGGAATTCTTCAAGAGACCCAGTACTTC.

The V gene is TRBV5-1, the J gene TRBJ1-1, with 8 bases matching TRBD1. CDR1 SGHRS and CDR2 YFSETQ come from the germline V gene. The CDR3 covers 14 residues. Trimming took 9 bases from V and 1 from J; bases not matched to a gene: 8. The CDR3 reads CATRTGTSNTEAFF. The CDR3 DNA is TGCGCCACCCGGACAGGGACCTCGAACACTGAAGCTTTCTTT.

This clone was seen more than once but under ten times. V is TRBV4-1 and J is TRBJ1-3; D is uncertain. V dropped 4 bases and J dropped 2 bases, with 15 bases sitting between them. CDR3 length: 16 amino acids. Germline values: CDR1 MGHRA, CDR2 YSYEKL. The CDR3 region has the DNA TGCGCCAGCAGCCGAGAGACAACCCTGACTGGAAACACCATATATTTT. Residues: CASSRETTLTGNTIYF.

The chain joins TRBV7-9 to TRBJ1-2, with D maybe TRBD1 (6 bases). Germline CDR1 SEHNR, CDR2 FQNEAQ (reference sequence). This CDR3 is 14 amino acids long. V was cut by 1 base and J by 8 bases, with 14 bases left in between. CDR3 nucleotides: TGTGCCAGCAGCTTAGGACAGGTCGTGATGGGCTACACCTTC. This translates into CASSLGQVVMGYTF.

This chain links TRBV6-5 with TRBJ2-3; D is perhaps TRBD2 (6 bases). The germline V and J ends were trimmed by 10 bases and 2 bases, with 10 bases remaining between them. Per the germline V gene, CDR1 is MNHEY and CDR2 is SVGAGI. The CDR3 covers 12 residues. The CDR3 DNA reads TGTGCCATTGGGACTTTCACAGATACGCAGTATTTT. Amino acids: CAIGTFTDTQYF.

This clone was observed a handful of times. This chain uses TRBV10-3 with TRBJ2-1, with 8 bases that match TRBD2. Losses at the gene ends were 4 bases for V and 6 bases for J; bases not matched to a gene: 5. The V gene's germline CDR1 is ENHRY and CDR2 SYGVKD. The CDR3 spans 14 residues. This CDR3 is CAISGRGLVNEQFF. The CDR3 coding sequence is TGTGCCATCAGTGGTAGGGGACTAGTCAATGAGCAGTTCTTC.

This chain links TRBV25-1 with TRBJ2-5, with D possibly matching TRBD1 (6 bases). V lost 3 bases, J lost 2 bases, and 13 bases lay in between. The CDR3 has 15 amino acids. Germline CDR1 MGHDK, CDR2 SYGVNS. This CDR3 reads CASSDGQFWQETQYF. The DNA for the CDR3 is TGTGCCAGCAGTGATGGACAGTTTTGGCAAGAGACCCAGTACTTC.

The chain's CDR3 is CASSLERQGGLTEAFF. In nucleotides, the CDR3 is TGTGCCAGCAGCTTGGAGCGACAGGGCGGCCTCACTGAAGCTTTCTTT. The J gene is TRBJ1-1, the V gene TRBV5-4; 7 positions match TRBD1. V lost 0 bases to trimming and J lost 4 bases; unmatched junction nucleotides: 9. From germline, CDR1 is SGHNT and CDR2 YYREEE (reference sequence). The CDR3 extends over 16 amino acids.

The rearrangement uses TRBV5-4 and TRBJ2-3, with TRBD2 matching over 8 bases. V lost 2 bases and J lost 5; bases outside the gene matches: 4. This CDR3 spans 14 amino acids. Germline V gives CDR1 SGHNT, CDR2 YYREEE (reference sequence). The CDR3 bases are TGTGCCAGCAGCTTTAGCGGGGTAATAGATACGCAGTATTTT. Translating gives CASSFSGVIDTQYF.

This clone was counted between two and nine times. V is TRBV5-4 and J is TRBJ1-1; possibly TRBD1 for D (5 bases). There are 15 residues in the CDR3. Germline loops: CDR1 SGHNT, CDR2 YYREEE (reference sequence). Trimming left V 0 bases short and J 0 bases short, with 9 bases between. The CDR3 region has the DNA TGTGCCAGCAGCTTGGACTCCAGGGTGAACACTGAAGCTTTCTTT. The encoded protein is CASSLDSRVNTEAFF. The full variable domain, in which reference TRBV5-4 and TRBJ1-1 provide the parts outside the CDR3, is ETGVTQSPTHLIKTRGQQVTLRCSSQSGHNTVSWYQQALGQGPQFIFQYYREEENGRGNFPPRFSGLQFPNYSSELNVNALELDDSALYLCASSLDSRVNTEAFFGQGTRLTVV.